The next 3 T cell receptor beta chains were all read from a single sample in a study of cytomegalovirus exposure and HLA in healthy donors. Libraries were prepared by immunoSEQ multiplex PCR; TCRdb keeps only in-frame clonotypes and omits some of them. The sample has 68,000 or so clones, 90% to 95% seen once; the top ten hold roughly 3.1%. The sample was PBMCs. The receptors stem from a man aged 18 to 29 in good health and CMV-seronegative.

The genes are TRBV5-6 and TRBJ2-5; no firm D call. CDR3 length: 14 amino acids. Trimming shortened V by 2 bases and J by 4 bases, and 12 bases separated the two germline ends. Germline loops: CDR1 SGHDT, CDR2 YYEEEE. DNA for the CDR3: TGTGCCAGCAGCTTATTCTCTAAGCCAGAGACCCAGTACTTC. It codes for CASSLFSKPETQYF.

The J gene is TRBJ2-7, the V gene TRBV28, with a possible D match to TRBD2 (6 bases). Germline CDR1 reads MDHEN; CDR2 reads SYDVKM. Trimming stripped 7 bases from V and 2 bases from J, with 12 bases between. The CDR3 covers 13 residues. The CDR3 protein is CASMSGSAYEQYF. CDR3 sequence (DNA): TGTGCCAGCATGAGCGGGTCTGCCTACGAGCAGTACTTC.

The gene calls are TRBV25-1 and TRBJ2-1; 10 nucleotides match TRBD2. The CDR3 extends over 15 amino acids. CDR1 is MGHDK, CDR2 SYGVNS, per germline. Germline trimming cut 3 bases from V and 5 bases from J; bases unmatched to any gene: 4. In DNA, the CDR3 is TGTGCCAGCAGTGATAAGCGGGAGGGGAACAATGAGCAGTTCTTC. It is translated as CASSDKREGNNEQFF.